This TCR beta chain derives from a study of T cell responses to AZD1222 COVID-19 vaccine (dated by TCRdb to the early 2020s). With regard to the full study: TCR sequencing was performed for more than 230 trial participants, of whom 207 were given two doses of AZD1222 and some 26 were given two doses of MenACWY control vaccine. Trial participants were enrolled by age into subgroups of 18-55, 56-69 and 70-plus years, and around 150, 28 and 57 TCR-sequenced participants, respectively, were included in these subgroups.

The sample's time point label, in plain terms: baseline before first vaccination. The sample's treatment or condition label is to be understood as: meningococcal conjugate vaccine given as trial control. Samples from vaccinated people were obtained from the UK trials COV001 and COV002, which included a single-blind randomized controlled phase 2/3 trial of AZD1222 (ChAdOx1 nCoV-19) in healthy adults. Trial participant PBMC samples were collected at day 0 and day 28 after the second dose for TCRbeta chain sequencing. The research as a whole found: Only five to seven AZD1222 recipients were SARS-CoV-2 seropositive at baseline, limiting conclusions about previously exposed vaccinees. The 56-69-year group was small, and its depth increase did not reach significance, likely because of low power. Because no day 14 peak-response samples were available, the repertoires could be characterized only after the peak T cell response. Participants were mostly white British and included more females than males, and it was suggested by the authors that clonal diversity may have been underestimated. After two AZD1222 doses, spike-specific TCR breadth and depth were significantly higher than at day 0 and than in MenACWY recipients. The whole spike protein was spanned by vaccine-associated CD4 TCRs, and dominant responses were seen in regions 160-218 and 743-854. Reportedly, almost half of the unique spike-specific TCRs recognized epitopes lying outside the regions that are mutated in the B.1.351 and B.1.1.7 variants.

The CDR3 regions of human TCRbeta chains were analyzed by immunosequencing. The original methods were these. Repertoire TCRs were matched against a reference library of SARS-CoV-2-specific TCRs generated with the MIRA antigen-specificity platform. Breadth was defined as the fraction of unique TCRs that were SARS-CoV-2-associated, and depth was defined as the fraction of total T cells that were SARS-CoV-2-associated. Using the MIRA data, every spike-specific TCR was mapped to the spike region that the TCR reacted to and assigned to either a CD4 or a CD8 class. Log10-transformed breadth and depth values were compared by one-way ANOVA with Sidak's multiple comparisons tests. Imported from immuneACCESS, the table was reduced by TCRdb to in-frame sequences with V and J called. These copies leave out some clones; in studies compared against another copy, an unresolved V gene accounts for under half, and the cause of the remainder is not known. The V and J calls and clone size were taken over from that table, and D and trimming were inferred from the DNA. A total of approximately 60,000 clones appear in this sample, around 85% of them only once. Roughly a fifth of the sample is held by the ten biggest clonotypes.

Measured from the cysteine to the phenylalanine, the CDR3 is 16 residues long. The CDR3 DNA has 48 bases and is translated from base 1. Taken from the germline V gene (reference sequence), the CDR1 and CDR2 loops are LNHNV and YYDKDF. Ends trimmed: V by 3 bases, J by 0 bases; bases unmatched to a gene: 5. A note on this clone: It has no known antigen specificity. No much larger clone is present one base from it, and per-base qualities are unavailable.

The material sequenced was peripheral blood, taken on day 0 of MenACWY control vaccination. The receptor was isolated from an adult in good health. This chain is built from TRBV15 and TRBJ1-5; 7 junctional bases match TRBD1. For the CDR3, the sequence is CATSRAQGNSNQPQHF. The nucleotide sequence is TGTGCCACCAGCAGGGCACAGGGGAATAGCAATCAGCCCCAGCATTTT.